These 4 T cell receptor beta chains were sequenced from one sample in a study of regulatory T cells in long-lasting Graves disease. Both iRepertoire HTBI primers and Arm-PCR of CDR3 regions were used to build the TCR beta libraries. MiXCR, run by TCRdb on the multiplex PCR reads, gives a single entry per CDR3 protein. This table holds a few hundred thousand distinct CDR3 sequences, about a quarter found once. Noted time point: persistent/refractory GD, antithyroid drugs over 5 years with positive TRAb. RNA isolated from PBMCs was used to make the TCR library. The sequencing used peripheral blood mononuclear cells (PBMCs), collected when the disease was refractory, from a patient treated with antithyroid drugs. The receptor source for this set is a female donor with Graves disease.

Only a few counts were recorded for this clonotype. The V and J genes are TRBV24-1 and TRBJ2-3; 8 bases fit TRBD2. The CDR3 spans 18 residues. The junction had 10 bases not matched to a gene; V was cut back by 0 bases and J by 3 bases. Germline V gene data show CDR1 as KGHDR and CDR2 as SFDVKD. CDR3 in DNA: TGTGCCACCAGTGATTTGGTCTCCCGACTAGCGTTGACAGATACGCAGTATTTT. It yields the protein CATSDLVSRLALTDTQYF.

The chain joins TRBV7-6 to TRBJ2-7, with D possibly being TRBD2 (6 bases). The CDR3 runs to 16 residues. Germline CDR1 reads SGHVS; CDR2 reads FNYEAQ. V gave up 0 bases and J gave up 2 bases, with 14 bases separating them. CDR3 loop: CASSLAAMGTPYEQYF. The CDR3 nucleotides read TGTGCCAGCAGCTTAGCCGCGATGGGGACTCCCTACGAGCAGTACTTC.

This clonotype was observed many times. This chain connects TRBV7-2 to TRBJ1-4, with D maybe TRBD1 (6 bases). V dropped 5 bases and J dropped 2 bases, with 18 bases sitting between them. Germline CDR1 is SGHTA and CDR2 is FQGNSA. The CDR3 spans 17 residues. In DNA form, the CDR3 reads TGTGCCAGCAGCCTCACAGGGAGTTTGACGACTAATGAAAAACTGTTTTTT. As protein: CASSLTGSLTTNEKLFF.

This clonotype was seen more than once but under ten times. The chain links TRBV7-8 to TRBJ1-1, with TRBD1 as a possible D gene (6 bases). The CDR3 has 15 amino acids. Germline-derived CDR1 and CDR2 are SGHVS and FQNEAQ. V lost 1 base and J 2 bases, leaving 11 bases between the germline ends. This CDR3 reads CASSLERTVNTEAFF. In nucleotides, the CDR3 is TGTGCCAGCAGCTTAGAACGGACAGTAAACACTGAAGCTTTCTTT.